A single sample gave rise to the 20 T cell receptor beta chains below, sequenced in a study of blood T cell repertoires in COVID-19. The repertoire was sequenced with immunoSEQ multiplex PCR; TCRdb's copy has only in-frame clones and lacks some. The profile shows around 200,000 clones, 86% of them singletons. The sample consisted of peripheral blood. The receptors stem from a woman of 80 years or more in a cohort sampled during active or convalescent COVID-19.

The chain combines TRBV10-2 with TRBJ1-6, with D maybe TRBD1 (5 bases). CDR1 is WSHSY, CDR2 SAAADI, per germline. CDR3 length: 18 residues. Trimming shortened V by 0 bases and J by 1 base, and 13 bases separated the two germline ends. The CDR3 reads CASSESARAGSYNSPLHF. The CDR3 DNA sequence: TGCGCCAGCAGTGAGTCGGCCAGGGCAGGATCCTATAATTCACCCCTCCACTTT.

CDR3 nucleotides: TGTGCCAGCAGCCGACTAGCGGGGGCGGTAGATACGCAGTATTTT. This sequence encodes CASSRLAGAVDTQYF. This chain joins TRBV2 and TRBJ2-3; the match to TRBD2 covers 12 bases. After removal of 6 bases from V and 5 bases from J, the junction contained 6 bases not matched to a gene. From germline, CDR1 is SNHLY and CDR2 FYNNEI. This CDR3 spans 15 amino acids. Looking up the rest from reference TRBV2 and TRBJ2-3 gives the full variable domain: EPEVTQTPSHQVTQMGQEVILRCVPISNHLYFYWYRQILGQKVEFLVSFYNNEISEKSEIFDDQFSVERPDGSNFTLKIRSTKLEDSAMYFCASSRLAGAVDTQYFGPGTRLTVL.

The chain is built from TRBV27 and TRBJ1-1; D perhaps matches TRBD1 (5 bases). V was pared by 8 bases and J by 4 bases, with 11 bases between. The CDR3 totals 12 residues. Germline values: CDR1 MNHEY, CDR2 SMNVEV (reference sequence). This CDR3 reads CASGLGGTEAFF. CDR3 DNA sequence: TGTGCCAGCGGACTCGGGGGCACTGAAGCTTTCTTT.

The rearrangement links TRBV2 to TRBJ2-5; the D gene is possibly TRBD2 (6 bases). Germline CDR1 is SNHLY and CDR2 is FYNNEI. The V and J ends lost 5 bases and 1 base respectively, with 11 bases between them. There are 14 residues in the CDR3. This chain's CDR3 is CASSSGGFQETQYF. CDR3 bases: TGTGCCAGCAGTAGTGGGGGGTTCCAAGAGACCCAGTACTTC.

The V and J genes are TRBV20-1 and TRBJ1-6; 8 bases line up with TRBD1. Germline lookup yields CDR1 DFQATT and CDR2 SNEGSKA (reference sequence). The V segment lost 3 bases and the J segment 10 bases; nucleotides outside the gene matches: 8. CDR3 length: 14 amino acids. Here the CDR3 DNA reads TGCAGTGCTAGTACTGGACAGGGCTTCTCACCCCTCCACTTT. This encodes CSASTGQGFSPLHF.

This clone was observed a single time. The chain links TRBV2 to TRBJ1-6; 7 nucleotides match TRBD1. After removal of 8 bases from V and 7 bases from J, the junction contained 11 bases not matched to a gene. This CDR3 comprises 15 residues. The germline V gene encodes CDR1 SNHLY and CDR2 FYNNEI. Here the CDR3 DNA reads TGTGCCAGCCAAAGATCGGGACAGATAAATTCACCCCTCCACTTT. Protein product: CASQRSGQINSPLHF.

CDR3 amino acids: CASSLPGRGFVYEKLFF. CDR3 sequence (DNA): TGTGCCAGCAGCTTACCCGGCAGGGGCTTTGTGTATGAAAAACTGTTTTTT. V is TRBV7-9 and J is TRBJ1-4; D is possibly TRBD1 (6 bases). Germline loops: CDR1 SEHNR, CDR2 FQNEAQ (reference sequence). The CDR3 consists of 17 residues. V was pared by 2 bases and J by 6 bases, with 19 bases between.

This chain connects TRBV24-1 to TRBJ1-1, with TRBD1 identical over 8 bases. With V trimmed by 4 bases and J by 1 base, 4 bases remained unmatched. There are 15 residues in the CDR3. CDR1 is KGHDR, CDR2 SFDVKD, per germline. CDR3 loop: CATSDPGTGNTEAFF. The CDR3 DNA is TGTGCCACCAGTGACCCCGGGACAGGGAACACTGAAGCTTTCTTT.

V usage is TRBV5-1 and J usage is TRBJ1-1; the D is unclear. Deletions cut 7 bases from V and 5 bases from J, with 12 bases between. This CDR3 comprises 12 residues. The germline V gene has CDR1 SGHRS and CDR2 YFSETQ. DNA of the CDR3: TGCGCCAGCCTCGGAGGTGGAACTGAAGCTTTCTTT. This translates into CASLGGGTEAFF.

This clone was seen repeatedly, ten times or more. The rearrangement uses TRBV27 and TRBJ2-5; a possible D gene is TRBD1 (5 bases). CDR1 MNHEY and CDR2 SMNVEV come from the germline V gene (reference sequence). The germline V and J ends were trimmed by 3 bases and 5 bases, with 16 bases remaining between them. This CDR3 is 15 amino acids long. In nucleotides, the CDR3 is TGTGCCAGCAGTTTCATTTCGACAGTGGGCGAGACCCAGTACTTC. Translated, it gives CASSFISTVGETQYF.

In DNA, the CDR3 is TGTGCCAGCAGCTTAGGGACTAGCGGGGGGAACAATGAGCAGTTCTTC. It translates to CASSLGTSGGNNEQFF. The genes are TRBV11-2 and TRBJ2-1, with TRBD2 matching 14 bases. This CDR3 contains 16 residues. V lost 1 base, J lost 5 bases, and 1 base stayed unmatched. CDR1 and CDR2 (germline): SGHAT, FQNNGV.

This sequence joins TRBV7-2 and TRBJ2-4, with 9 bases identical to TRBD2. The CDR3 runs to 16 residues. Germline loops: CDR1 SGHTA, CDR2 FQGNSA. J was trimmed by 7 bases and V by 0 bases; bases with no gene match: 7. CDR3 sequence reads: CASSLARAGGGNIQYF. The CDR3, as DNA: TGTGCCAGCAGCTTAGCGCGAGCGGGGGGCGGGAACATTCAGTACTTC.

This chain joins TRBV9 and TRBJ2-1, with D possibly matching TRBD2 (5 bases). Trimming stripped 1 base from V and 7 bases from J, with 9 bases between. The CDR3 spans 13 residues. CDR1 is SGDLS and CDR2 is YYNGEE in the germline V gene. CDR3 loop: CASSVPGKNEQFF. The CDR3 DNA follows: TGTGCCAGCAGCGTACCGGGAAAGAATGAGCAGTTCTTC. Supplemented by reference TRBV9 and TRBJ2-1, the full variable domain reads DSGVTQTPKHLITATGQRVTLRCSPRSGDLSVYWYQQSLDQGLQFLIQYYNGEERAKGNILERFSAQQFPDLHSELNLSSLELGDSALYFCASSVPGKNEQFFGPGTRLTVL.

CDR3 coding DNA: TGTGCCAGCAGCCAAGGGCGGTCCTCTAGCACAGATACGCAGTATTTT. Translated, it gives CASSQGRSSSTDTQYF. This chain links TRBV3-1 (or the pseudogene TRBV3-2) with TRBJ2-3, with unresolved D. CDR1 is LGHDT and CDR2 is YNNKEL in the germline V gene (reference sequence). V was pared by 1 base and J by 0 bases, with 11 bases between. This CDR3 has 16 amino acids.

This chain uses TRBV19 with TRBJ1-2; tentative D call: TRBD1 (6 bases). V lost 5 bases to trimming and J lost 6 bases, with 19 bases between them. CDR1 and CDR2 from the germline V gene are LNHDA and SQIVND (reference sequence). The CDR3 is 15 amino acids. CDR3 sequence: CASSDVQGHIDGYTF. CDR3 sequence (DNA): TGTGCCAGTAGTGATGTACAGGGTCATATTGATGGCTACACCTTC.

The CDR3 nucleotides read TGTGCCAGCAGCTTAGCGGGGGAAGACACAGATACGCAGTATTTT. Protein: CASSLAGEDTDTQYF. The J gene is TRBJ2-3, the V gene TRBV6-5; 9 nucleotides line up with TRBD2. Unmatched junction bases numbered 6, after V lost 6 bases and J lost 2 bases. Germline-derived CDR1 and CDR2 are MNHEY and SVGAGI. This CDR3 has 15 amino acids.

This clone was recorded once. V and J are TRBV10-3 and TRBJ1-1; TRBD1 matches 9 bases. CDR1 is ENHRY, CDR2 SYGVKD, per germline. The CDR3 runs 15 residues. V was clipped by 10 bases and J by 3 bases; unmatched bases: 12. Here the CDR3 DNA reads TGTGCCACAACGGTACAGGGGGCAGGGCACACTGAAGCTTTCTTT. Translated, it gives CATTVQGAGHTEAFF.

The CDR3 sequence is CASSHPGQGNEKLFF. The CDR3 region has the DNA TGTGCCAGTAGTCATCCGGGACAGGGAAATGAAAAACTGTTTTTT. V usage is TRBV19 and J usage is TRBJ1-4; 9 bases line up with TRBD1. The CDR3 runs to 15 residues. V trimming: 5 bases; J trimming: 5 bases; junction bases outside the gene matches: 6. Per the germline V gene, CDR1 is LNHDA and CDR2 is SQIVND (reference sequence). The full variable domain, completed using reference TRBV19 and TRBJ1-4, is DGGITQSPKYLFRKEGQNVTLSCEQNLNHDAMYWYRQDPGQGLRLIYYSQIVNDFQKGDIAEGYSVSREKKESFPLTVTSAQKNPTAFYLCASSHPGQGNEKLFFGSGTQLSVL.

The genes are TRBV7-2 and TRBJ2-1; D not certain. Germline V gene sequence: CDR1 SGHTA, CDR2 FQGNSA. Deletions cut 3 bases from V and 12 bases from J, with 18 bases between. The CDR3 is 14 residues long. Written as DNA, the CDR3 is TGTGCCAGCAGCTTCGAGCCTCTCGATGAGAGGCAGTTCTTC. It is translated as CASSFEPLDERQFF.

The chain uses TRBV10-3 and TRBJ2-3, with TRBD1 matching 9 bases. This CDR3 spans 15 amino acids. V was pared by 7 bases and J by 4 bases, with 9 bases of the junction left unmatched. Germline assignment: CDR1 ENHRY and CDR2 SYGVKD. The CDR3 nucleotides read TGTGCCATCACATCCCGGGACAGGGAGGCAGATACGCAGTATTTT. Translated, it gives CAITSRDREADTQYF.